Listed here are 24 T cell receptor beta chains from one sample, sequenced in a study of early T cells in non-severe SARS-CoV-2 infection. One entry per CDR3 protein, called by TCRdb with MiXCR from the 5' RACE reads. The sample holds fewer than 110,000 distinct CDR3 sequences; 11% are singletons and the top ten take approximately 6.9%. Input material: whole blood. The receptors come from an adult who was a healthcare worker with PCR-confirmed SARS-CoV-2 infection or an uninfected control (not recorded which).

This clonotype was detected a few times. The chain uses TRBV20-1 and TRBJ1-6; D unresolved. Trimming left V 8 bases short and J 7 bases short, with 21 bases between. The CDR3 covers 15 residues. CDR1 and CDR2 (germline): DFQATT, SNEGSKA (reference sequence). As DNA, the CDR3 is TGCAGTCCCGAGAAGGCGAGGGCAGTCAATTCACCCCTCCACTTT. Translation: CSPEKARAVNSPLHF.

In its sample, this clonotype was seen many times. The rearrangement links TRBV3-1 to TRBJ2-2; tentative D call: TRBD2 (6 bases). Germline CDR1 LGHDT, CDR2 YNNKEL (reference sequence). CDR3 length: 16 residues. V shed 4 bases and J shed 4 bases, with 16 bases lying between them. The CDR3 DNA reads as TGTGCCAGCAGCCCAAGACTAGATAAATTCACCGGGGAGCTGTTTTTT. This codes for CASSPRLDKFTGELFF.

CDR3: CASSEMGANSPLHF. The CDR3 DNA reads TGTGCCAGCAGTGAAATGGGGGCGAATTCACCCCTCCACTTT. The chain uses TRBV6-4 and TRBJ1-6, with D possibly TRBD1 on 6 matching bases. Germline V gives CDR1 MRHNA, CDR2 SNTAGT. This CDR3 region has 14 residues. Trimming cost V 3 bases and J 7 bases, with 10 bases left between them.

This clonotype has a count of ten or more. DNA for the CDR3: TGTGCCAGCAGCACAGGGTCGCGGTCACCCCTCCACTTT. Residues: CASSTGSRSPLHF. V and J are TRBV5-4 and TRBJ1-6; D perhaps matches TRBD1 (6 bases). Germline values: CDR1 SGHNT, CDR2 YYREEE (reference sequence). The length of the CDR3 is 13 residues. V lost 4 bases to trimming and J lost 10 bases, with 12 bases between them.

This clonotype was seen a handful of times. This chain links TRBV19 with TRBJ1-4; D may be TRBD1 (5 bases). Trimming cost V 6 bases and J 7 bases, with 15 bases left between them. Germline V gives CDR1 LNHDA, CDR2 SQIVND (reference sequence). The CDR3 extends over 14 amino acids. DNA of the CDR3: TGTGCCAGTAGGGACCGACAGCGGTCTGAAAAACTGTTTTTT. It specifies CASRDRQRSEKLFF. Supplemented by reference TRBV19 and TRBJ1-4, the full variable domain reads DGGITQSPKYLFRKEGQNVTLSCEQNLNHDAMYWYRQDPGQGLRLIYYSQIVNDFQKGDIAEGYSVSREKKESFPLTVTSAQKNPTAFYLCASRDRQRSEKLFFGSGTQLSVL.

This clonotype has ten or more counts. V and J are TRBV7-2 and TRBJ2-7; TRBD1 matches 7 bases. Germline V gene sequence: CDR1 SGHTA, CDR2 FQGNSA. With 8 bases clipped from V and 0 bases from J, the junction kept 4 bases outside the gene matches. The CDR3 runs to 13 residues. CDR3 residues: CASGQVRSYEQYF. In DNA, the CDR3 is TGTGCCAGCGGACAGGTTCGCTCCTACGAGCAGTACTTC.

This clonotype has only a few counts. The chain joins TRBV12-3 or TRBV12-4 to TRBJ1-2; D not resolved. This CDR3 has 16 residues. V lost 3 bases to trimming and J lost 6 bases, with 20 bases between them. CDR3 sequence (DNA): TGTGCCAGCAGTTTTTTCCCTCTAGGTAGGGTCGATGGCTACACCTTC. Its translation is CASSFFPLGRVDGYTF.

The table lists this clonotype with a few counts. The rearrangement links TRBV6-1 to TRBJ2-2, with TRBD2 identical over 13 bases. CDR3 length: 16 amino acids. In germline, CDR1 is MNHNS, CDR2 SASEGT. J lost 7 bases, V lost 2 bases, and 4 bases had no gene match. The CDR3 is CASSETSGRGGGELFF. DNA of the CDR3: TGTGCCAGCAGTGAAACTAGCGGGAGGGGTGGCGGGGAGCTGTTTTTT.

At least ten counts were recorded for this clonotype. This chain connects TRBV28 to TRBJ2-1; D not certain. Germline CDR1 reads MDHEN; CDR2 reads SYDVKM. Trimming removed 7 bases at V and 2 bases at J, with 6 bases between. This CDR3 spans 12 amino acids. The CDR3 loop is CASKAAYNEQFF. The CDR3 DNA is TGTGCCAGCAAGGCAGCCTACAATGAGCAGTTCTTC.

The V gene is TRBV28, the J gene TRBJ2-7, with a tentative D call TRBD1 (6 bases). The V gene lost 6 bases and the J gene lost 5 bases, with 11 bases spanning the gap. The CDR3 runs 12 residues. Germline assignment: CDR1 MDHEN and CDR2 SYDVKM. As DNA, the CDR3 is TGTGCCAGCAGCCAACAGGGACACGAGCAGTACTTC. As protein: CASSQQGHEQYF.

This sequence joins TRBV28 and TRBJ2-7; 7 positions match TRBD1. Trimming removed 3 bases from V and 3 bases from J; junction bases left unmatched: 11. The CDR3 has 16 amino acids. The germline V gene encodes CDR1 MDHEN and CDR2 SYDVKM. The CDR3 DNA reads TGTGCCAGCAGTTTTAGCCCCCCCCCAGGGGGCTACGAGCAGTACTTC. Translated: CASSFSPPPGGYEQYF.

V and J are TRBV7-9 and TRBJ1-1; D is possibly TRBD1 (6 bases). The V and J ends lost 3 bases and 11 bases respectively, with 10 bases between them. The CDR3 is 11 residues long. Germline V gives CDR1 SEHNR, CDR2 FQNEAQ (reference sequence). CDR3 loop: CASSFPGDAFF. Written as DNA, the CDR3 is TGTGCCAGCAGCTTCCCAGGGGACGCTTTCTTT.

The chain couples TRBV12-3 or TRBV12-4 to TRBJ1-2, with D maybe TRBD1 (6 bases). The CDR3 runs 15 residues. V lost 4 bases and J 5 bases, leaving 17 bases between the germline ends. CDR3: CASSSTQGGIYGYTF. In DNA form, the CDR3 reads TGTGCCAGCAGTTCCACACAGGGAGGGATTTATGGCTACACCTTC.

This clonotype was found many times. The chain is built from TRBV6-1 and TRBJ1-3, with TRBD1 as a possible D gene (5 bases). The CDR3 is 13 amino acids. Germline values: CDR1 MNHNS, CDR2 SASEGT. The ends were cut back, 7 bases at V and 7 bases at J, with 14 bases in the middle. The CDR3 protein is CASTVPGGNTIYF. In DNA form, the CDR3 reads TGTGCCAGCACGGTTCCGGGGGGGAACACCATATATTTT.

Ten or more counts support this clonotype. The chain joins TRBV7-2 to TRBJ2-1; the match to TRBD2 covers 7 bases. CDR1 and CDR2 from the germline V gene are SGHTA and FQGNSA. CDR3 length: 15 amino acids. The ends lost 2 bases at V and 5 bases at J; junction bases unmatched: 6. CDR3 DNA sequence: TGTGCCAGCAGCTTAAGGGCTAGCGGTCACAATGAGCAGTTCTTC. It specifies CASSLRASGHNEQFF.

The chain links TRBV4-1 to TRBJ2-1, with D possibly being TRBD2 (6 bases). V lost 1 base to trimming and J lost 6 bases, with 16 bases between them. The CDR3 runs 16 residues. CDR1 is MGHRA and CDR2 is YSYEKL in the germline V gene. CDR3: CASSQGLEKLANEQFF. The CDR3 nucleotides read TGCGCCAGCAGCCAAGGGCTGGAGAAACTAGCCAATGAGCAGTTCTTC.

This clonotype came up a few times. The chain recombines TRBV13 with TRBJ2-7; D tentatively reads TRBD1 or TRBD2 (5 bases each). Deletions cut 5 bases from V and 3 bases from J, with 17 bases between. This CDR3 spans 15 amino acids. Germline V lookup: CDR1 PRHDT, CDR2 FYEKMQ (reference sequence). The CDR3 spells CASSPGAGPSYEQYF. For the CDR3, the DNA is TGTGCCAGCAGCCCCGGGGCGGGTCCAAGCTACGAGCAGTACTTC.

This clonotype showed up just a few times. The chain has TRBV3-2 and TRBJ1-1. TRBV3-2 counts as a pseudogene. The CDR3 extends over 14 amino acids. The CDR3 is CASSQDLRYTEAFF. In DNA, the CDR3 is TGTGCCAGCAGCCAAGATTTAAGATACACTGAAGCTTTCTTT.

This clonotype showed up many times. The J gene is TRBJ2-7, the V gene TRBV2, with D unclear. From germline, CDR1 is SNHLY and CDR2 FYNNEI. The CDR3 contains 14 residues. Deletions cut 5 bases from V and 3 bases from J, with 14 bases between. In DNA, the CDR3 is TGTGCCAGCAGTAAAGGCACTGATTACTACGAGCAGTACTTC. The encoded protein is CASSKGTDYYEQYF.

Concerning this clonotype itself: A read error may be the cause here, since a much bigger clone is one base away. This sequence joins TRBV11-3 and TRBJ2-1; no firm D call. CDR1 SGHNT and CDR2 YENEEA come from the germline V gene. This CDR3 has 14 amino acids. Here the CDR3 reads CASSLQPAAAERFF. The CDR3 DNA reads TGTGCCAGCAGCCTACAACCCGCGGCGGCTGAGCGGTTCTTC.

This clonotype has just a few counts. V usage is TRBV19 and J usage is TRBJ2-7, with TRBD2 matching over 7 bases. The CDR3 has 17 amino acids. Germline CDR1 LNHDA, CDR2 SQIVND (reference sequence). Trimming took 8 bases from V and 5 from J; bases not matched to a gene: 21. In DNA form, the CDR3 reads TGTGCCAGTCCCCCGGAGATGAGGGCTAGCGGTAATCACGAGCAGTACTTC. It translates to CASPPEMRASGNHEQYF.

The CDR3 loop is CASSPPLGQGAGKLFF. The CDR3 region has the DNA TGTGCCAGCAGTCCCCCGTTGGGACAGGGGGCAGGAAAACTGTTTTTT. V gene TRBV12-3 or TRBV12-4 combines with J gene TRBJ1-4; TRBD1 matches 12 bases. Trimming took 5 bases from V and 10 from J; bases not matched to a gene: 11. The CDR3 spans 16 residues.

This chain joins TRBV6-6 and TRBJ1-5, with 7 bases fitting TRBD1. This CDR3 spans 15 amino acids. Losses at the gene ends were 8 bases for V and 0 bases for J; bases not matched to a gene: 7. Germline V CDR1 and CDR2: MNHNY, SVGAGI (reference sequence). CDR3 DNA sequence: TGTGCCAGCCTTAGGGGGCAGTATAGCAATCAGCCCCAGCATTTT. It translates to CASLRGQYSNQPQHF.

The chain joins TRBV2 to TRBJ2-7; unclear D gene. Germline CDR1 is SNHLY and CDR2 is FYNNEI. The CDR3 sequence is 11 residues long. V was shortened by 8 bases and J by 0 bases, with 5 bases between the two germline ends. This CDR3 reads CASRHSYEQYF. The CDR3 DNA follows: TGTGCCAGCCGACACTCCTACGAGCAGTACTTC.